This T cell receptor beta chain stems from a study of blood T cell repertoires in COVID-19. Background on the study: Some COVID-19 samples were acute and others convalescent; all came from the United States, Italy and Spain. PBMCs, B-cell-depleted T cells, or T cells were the source of the cDNA or gDNA that made up the material.

Seattle patients were enrolled while actively infected and followed longitudinally. Original processing notes: Amplifying reference gene primers gave estimates of nucleated cell counts. Clones were sequenced by immunoSEQ multiplex PCR, and TCRdb holds only the in-frame ones, with some missing. D and trimming come from the DNA, and the V and J calls and clone size come from that table. The sample lists 100,000 to 150,000 clones, about 89% occurring once. V shed 0 bases, J shed 6 bases, and the junction held 7 bases outside the gene matches. The CDR3 is made up of 17 amino acids. Germline V gene sequence: CDR1 LGHNA, CDR2 YNFKEQ.

Source material: peripheral blood. This TCR was sampled from a man aged 55 to 70 with COVID-19, enrolled during active disease. This chain joins TRBV4-2 and TRBJ1-4, with 10 bases lining up with TRBD1. Here the CDR3 DNA reads TGTGCCAGCAGCCAAGACCCTGGACAGGGGGAGGATGAAAAACTGTTTTTT. Translation: CASSQDPGQGEDEKLFF.